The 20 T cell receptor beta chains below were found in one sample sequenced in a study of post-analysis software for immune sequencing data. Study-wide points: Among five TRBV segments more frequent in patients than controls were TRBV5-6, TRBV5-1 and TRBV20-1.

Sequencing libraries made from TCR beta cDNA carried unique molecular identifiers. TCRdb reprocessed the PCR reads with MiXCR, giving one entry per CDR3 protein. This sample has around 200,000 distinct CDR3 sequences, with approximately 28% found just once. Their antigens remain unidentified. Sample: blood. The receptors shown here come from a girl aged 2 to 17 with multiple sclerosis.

The CDR3 nucleotides read TGTGCCAGCAGTCCACGACTAGCGGGGGATGAGCAGTTCTTC. Encoded protein: CASSPRLAGDEQFF. The chain links TRBV28 to TRBJ2-1; 12 nucleotides align to TRBD2. This CDR3 comprises 14 residues. The germline V gene has CDR1 MDHEN and CDR2 SYDVKM. Trimming cost V 5 bases and J 8 bases; bases outside gene matches: 4.

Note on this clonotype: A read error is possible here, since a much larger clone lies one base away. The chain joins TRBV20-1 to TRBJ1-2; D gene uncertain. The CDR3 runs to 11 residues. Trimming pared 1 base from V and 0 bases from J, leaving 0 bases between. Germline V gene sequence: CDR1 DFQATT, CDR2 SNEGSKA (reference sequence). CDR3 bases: TGCAGTGCTAGAGCTAACTATGGCTACACCTTC. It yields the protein CSARANYGYTF.

The CDR3 spells CASSDWAGGYTF. CDR3 sequence (DNA): TGTGCCAGCAGTGATTGGGCGGGTGGCTACACCTTC. The chain carries TRBV25-1 and TRBJ1-2; D is unclear. CDR1 MGHDK and CDR2 SYGVNS come from the germline V gene. Trimming took off 3 bases at V and 7 bases at J, with 9 bases between the two ends. The CDR3 loop spans 12 amino acids.

CDR3 residues: CASSLAEYEQYF. CDR3 coding DNA: TGTGCCAGCAGCTTGGCAGAGTACGAGCAGTACTTC. The chain recombines TRBV7-9 with TRBJ2-7, with D unclear. The CDR3 sequence is 12 residues long. The V end was cut by 3 bases, the J end by 4 bases, with 7 bases between. Germline values: CDR1 SEHNR, CDR2 FQNEAQ (reference sequence).

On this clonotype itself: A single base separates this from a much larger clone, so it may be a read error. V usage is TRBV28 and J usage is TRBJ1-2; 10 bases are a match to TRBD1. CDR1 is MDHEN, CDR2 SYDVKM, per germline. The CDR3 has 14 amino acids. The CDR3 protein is CASTRTGGPDGHTF. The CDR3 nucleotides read TGTGCCAGCACCAGGACAGGGGGTCCTGATGGCCACACCTTC.

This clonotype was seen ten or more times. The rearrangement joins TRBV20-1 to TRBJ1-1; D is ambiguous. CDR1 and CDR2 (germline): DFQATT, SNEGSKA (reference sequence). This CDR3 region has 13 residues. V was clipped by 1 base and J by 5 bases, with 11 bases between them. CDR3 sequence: CSARGQRVTEAFF. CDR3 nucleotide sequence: TGCAGTGCTAGAGGGCAGCGGGTGACTGAAGCTTTCTTT.

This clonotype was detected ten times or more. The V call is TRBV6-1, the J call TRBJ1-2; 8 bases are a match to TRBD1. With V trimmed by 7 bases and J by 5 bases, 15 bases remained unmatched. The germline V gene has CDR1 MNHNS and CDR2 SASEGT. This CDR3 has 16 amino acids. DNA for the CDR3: TGTGCCAGCACCTCTTCGTCGGGGGGGACAGGATATGGCTACACCTTC. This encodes CASTSSSGGTGYGYTF.

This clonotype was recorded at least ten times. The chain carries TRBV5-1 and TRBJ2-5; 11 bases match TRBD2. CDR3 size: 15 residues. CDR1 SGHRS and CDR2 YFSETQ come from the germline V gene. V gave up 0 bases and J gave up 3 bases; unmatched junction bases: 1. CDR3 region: CASSLAGLAEETQYF. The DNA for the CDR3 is TGCGCCAGCAGCTTGGCGGGACTAGCGGAAGAGACCCAGTACTTC.

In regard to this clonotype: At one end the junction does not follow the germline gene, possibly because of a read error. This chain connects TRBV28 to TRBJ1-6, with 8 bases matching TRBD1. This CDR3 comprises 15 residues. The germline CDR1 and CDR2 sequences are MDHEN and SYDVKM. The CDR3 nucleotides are TGTGCCAGCAGTACCCACCGACAGGGGCTTTCACCCCGCCACTTT. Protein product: CASSTHRQGLSPRHF.

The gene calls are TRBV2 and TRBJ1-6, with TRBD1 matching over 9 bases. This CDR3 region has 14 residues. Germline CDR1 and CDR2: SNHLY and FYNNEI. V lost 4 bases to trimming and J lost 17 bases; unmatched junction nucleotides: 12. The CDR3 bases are TGTGCCAGCAGTGGACGGACAGGGGACCCAGGGTTCCACTTT. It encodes CASSGRTGDPGFHF.

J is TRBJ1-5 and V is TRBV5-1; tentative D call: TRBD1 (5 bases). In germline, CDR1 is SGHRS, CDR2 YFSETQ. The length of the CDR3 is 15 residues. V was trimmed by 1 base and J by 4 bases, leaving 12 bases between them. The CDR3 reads CASSLSPGLNQPQHF. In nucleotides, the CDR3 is TGCGCCAGCAGCTTGTCCCCGGGGCTAAATCAGCCCCAGCATTTT.

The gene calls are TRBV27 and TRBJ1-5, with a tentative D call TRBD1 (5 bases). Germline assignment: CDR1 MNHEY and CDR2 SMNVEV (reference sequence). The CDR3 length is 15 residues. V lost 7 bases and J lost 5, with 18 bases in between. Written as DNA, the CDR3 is TGTGCCAGCACCGCGAGGGGAACAGCGGATCAGCCCCAGCATTTT. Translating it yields CASTARGTADQPQHF.

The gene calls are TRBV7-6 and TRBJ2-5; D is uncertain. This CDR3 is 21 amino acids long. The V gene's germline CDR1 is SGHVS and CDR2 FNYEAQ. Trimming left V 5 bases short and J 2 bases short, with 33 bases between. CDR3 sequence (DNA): TGTGCCAGCAGCCGAAAACCACCGATAGGCCGACCCCCCGAAAGACAAGAGACCCAGTACTTC. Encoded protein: CASSRKPPIGRPPERQETQYF.

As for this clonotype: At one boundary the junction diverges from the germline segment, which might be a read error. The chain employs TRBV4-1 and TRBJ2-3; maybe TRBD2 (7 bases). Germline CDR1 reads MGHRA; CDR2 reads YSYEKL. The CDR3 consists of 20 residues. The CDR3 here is CASSPIGGLGGGPRTGTQYF. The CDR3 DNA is TGCGCCAGCAGTCCCATCGGGGGTCTGGGGGGGGGGCCTCGCACAGGTACGCAGTATTTT.

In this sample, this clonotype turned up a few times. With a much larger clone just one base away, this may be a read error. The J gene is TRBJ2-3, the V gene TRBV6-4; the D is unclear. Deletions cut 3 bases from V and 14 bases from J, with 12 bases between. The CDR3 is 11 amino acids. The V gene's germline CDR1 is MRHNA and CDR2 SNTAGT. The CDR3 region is CASSEEPKWYF. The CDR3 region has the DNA TGTGCCAGCAGTGAAGAGCCCAAGTGGTATTTT.

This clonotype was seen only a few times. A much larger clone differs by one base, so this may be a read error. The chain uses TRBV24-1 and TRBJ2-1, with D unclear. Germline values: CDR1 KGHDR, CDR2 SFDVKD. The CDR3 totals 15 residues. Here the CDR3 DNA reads TGTGCCGCCAGCCGAGTCAAGGGCTCCTACAATGAGCAGTTCTTC. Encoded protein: CAASRVKGSYNEQFF.

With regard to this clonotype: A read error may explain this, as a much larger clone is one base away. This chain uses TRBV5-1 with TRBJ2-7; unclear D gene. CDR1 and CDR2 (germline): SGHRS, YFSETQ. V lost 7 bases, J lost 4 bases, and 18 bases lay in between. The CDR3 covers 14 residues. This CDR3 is CASSPSGVRYEQYF. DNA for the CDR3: TGCGCCAGCTCTCCTTCTGGGGTTCGTTACGAGCAGTACTTC.

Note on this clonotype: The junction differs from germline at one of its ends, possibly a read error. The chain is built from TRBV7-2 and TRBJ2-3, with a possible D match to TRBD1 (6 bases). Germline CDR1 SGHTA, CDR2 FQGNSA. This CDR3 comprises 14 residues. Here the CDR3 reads CASRMSSLTGTQYF. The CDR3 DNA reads TGTGCCAGCAGGATGTCTAGTCTGACAGGTACGCAGTATTTT. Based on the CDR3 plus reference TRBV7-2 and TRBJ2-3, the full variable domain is GAGVSQSPSNKVTEKGKDVELRCDPISGHTALYWYRQSLGQGLEFLIYFQGNSAPDKSGLPSDRFSAERTGGSVSTLTIQRTQQEDSAVYLCASRMSSLTGTQYFGPGTRLTVL.

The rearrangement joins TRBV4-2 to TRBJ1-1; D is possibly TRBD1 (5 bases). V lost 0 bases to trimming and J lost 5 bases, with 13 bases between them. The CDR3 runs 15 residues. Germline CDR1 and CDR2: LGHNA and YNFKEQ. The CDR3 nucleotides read TGTGCCAGCAGCCAAGATCAGGGCCGGGGAACTGAAGCTTTCTTT. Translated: CASSQDQGRGTEAFF.

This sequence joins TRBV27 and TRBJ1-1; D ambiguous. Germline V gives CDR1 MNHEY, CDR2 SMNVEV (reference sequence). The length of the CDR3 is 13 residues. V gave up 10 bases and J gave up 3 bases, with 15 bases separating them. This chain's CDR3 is CATGRWVDTEAFF. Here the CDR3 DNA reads TGTGCCACTGGTCGGTGGGTGGACACTGAAGCTTTCTTT.